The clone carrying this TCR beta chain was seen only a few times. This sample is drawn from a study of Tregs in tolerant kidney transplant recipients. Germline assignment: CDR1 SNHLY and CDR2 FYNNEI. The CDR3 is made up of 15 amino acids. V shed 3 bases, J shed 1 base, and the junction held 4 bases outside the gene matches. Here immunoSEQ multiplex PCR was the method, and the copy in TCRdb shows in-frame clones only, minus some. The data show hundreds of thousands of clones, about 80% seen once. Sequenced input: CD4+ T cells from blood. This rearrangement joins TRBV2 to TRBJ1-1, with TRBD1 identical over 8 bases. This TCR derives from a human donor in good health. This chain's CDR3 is CASSDQGAPNTEAFF. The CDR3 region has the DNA TGTGCCAGCAGTGACCAGGGGGCACCGAACACTGAAGCTTTCTTT.